This entry is about one TCR beta chain. This clonotype was found a few times. The antigen this receptor binds is unknown. The sample holds no much larger clone one base away, and base qualities are not on file. Relative to germline, V is 7 bases shorter and J is 0 bases shorter, with 12 bases between their ends. The CDR3 goes from the cysteine to the phenylalanine over 15 residues. Only the CDR3 portion is preserved as DNA: 45 bases, with reading frame beginning at the first base. In the germline V gene (reference sequence), CDR1 corresponds to MNHNY and CDR2 to SVGAGI. The library was made by RT-PCR. The run used an Illumina MiSeq. The public sequencing data were trimmed at Q25 with fastp and processed into clonotypes with MiXCR by TCRdb, which kept only in-frame beta chains. Each CDR3 protein gets just one entry, which takes the most common genes and DNA from the rows behind it. For this sample there are hundreds of thousands of distinct CDR3 sequences; approximately 14% appear just once. The ten largest make up just over 3.5% of the sample.

This sample was included in a study (dated by TCRdb to 2016 to 2018). The chain is encoded by TRBV6-6 joined to TRBJ2-2; the D region is possibly TRBD1 or TRBD2, each matching across 7 bases. The receptor was derived from a female donor in good health, serving as a healthy control. Sequencing used memory CD4+ T cells from blood. DNA sequence: TGTGCCAGCACAGGGGGGGCCGCGAACACCGGGGAGCTGTTTTTT. It translates as CASTGGAANTGELFF.